This T cell receptor beta chain was sequenced in a study of blood T cell repertoires in COVID-19 (dated by TCRdb to the early 2020s). For the study in its entirety: Samples covering the acute and convalescent phases of COVID-19 were provided by collaborators in the United States, Italy and Spain. The material from the prospective study consisted of cDNA or gDNA derived from T cells, B-cell-depleted T cells, or PBMCs. Deeply sampled blood TCRbeta repertoires from subjects exposed to, actively infected with, or recovered from COVID-19 were included in the dataset. The repertoires were released in a freely available public database meant as a resource for research on the immune response to SARS-CoV-2. The samples were drawn from the first 160 participants of the ongoing ImmuneRACE study and from 950 to 1,500 subjects provided by 6 global collaborators. Nearly every sample came with metadata listing a de-identified subject ID, COVID-19 status, age in years and sex. Where HLA class I and class II types were available, the types were taken from metadata supplied by the sample provider, not from assay-based typing. The paper as a whole reports these results and caveats: Clinical and demographic metadata were provided uncurated, with the amount varying by source and participant.

About this clone: Its binding antigen is unknown. Per-base qualities were not stored, and no clone one base away is much larger.

Samples from volunteer blood donors who had recovered from COVID-19 were contributed by a second Seattle source. Each collaborating institution followed its own protocols to collect whole blood in K2EDTA tubes. For TCRbeta analysis, collaborators shipped samples in one of three forms: frozen whole blood, isolated PBMCs, or DNA extracted from either of those sample types. V is cut back by 4 bases and J by 2 bases, with 4 bases in the junction unmatched. There are 15 amino acids in the CDR3, from cysteine to phenylalanine inclusive. Only the CDR3 region is kept as DNA, spanning 45 bases read in frame from base 1. TCRbeta CDR3 regions were amplified from genomic DNA using the immunoSEQ Assay, a bias-controlled multiplex PCR. The paper's processing steps were these. Within the assay, amplification of reference gene primers was used to estimate how many nucleated cells each sample contained. To quantify the absolute abundance of each unique TCRbeta CDR3 rearrangement, sequence reads were collapsed and filtered. For each sample, productive Simpson clonality was calculated as the square root of Simpson's diversity index across productive rearrangements. TCRdb took this table from immuneACCESS and kept in-frame rearrangements with V and J called. Such tables lack part of the clones; where checked against another copy, unresolved V genes explain under half of the gap, and the rest is unexplained. V and J calls and clone size are as listed in that table; D and trimming were resolved from the DNA. The sample table shows over 300,000 clones, and roughly nine tenths are seen once. Under 7.5% of the sample belongs to the ten largest clones.

This sequence was found in a man between 18 and 29 years old who had recovered from COVID-19. The material sequenced was peripheral blood. The V and J genes are TRBV23-1 and TRBJ2-7, with 11 central nucleotides matching TRBD2. TRBV23-1 is an open reading frame, and its role is uncertain. For the CDR3, the sequence is CASSLHSGRAYEQYF. The nucleotides read TGCGCCAGCAGTCTCCATAGCGGGAGGGCCTACGAGCAGTACTTC.